Each of the 20 T cell receptor beta chains below was sequenced from the same sample in a study of OX40 agonist ivuxolimab in advanced cancers. Generated by immunoSEQ multiplex PCR, the TCRdb table keeps only in-frame clones and is missing some. The sample contains 40,000 to 45,000 clones, 82% of which appear only once. The material was CD4+ or CD8+ T cells sorted from blood, obtained in a trial of the OX40 agonist ivuxolimab. These receptors all stem from an adult with an advanced solid tumor such as melanoma, head and neck, liver or kidney cancer.

This chain connects TRBV11-2 to TRBJ2-1; no reliable D call. The CDR3 length is 16 residues. V shed 2 bases and J shed 0 bases, with 11 bases lying between them. CDR1 and CDR2 (germline): SGHAT, FQNNGV. CDR3 sequence (DNA): TGTGCCAGCAGCTTAACAACGAATCCCTCCTACAATGAGCAGTTCTTC. It codes for CASSLTTNPSYNEQFF.

This clone was seen a handful of times. The chain employs TRBV20-1 and TRBJ1-1; D ambiguous. This CDR3 has 10 residues. Looked up from germline, CDR1 is DFQATT and CDR2 is SNEGSKA (reference sequence). V was trimmed by 1 base and J by 8 bases, leaving 5 bases between them. The CDR3 spells CSARAWEAFF. CDR3 in DNA: TGCAGTGCTAGAGCTTGGGAAGCTTTCTTT.

This clone was observed a handful of times. The chain uses TRBV19 and TRBJ2-6; D is undetermined. There are 15 residues in the CDR3. V was pared by 7 bases and J by 0 bases, with 10 bases between. Germline V gene lookup returns CDR1 LNHDA and CDR2 SQIVND (reference sequence). The CDR3 DNA is TGTGCCAGTACCTATCCCCGCTCTGGGGCCAACGTCCTGACTTTC. Its protein is CASTYPRSGANVLTF.

This clone was recorded only once. One end of the junction is discordant with germline, which a read error may explain. The rearrangement joins TRBV27 to TRBJ2-7; the D is unclear. Per germline, CDR1 MNHEY and CDR2 SMNVEV (reference sequence). The CDR3 totals 11 residues. CDR3 sequence reads: CASSSAGLTFF. Here the CDR3 DNA reads TGTGCCAGCAGTTCGGCTGGTTTGACTTTTTTC.

V and J are TRBV7-9 and TRBJ1-1; D remains ambiguous. The V and J ends lost 11 bases and 1 base respectively, with 14 bases between them. CDR3 size: 13 residues. Germline assignment: CDR1 SEHNR and CDR2 FQNEAQ (reference sequence). CDR3 in amino acids: CAGRKETNTEAFF. The CDR3 nucleotides read TGTGCCGGTCGGAAGGAGACGAACACTGAAGCTTTCTTT.

The chain is built from TRBV10-3 and TRBJ1-5; D is perhaps TRBD1 (6 bases). The germline V gene has CDR1 ENHRY and CDR2 SYGVKD. The CDR3 has 14 residues. The ends were cut back, 5 bases at V and 5 bases at J, with 13 bases in the middle. The CDR3 region has the DNA TGTGCCATCAGTAGACAGGAGAGCGATCAGCCCCAGCATTTT. This codes for CAISRQESDQPQHF.

The chain uses TRBV28 and TRBJ2-3; TRBD1 agrees at 8 bases. The germline gives CDR1 MDHEN, CDR2 SYDVKM. V trimming: 4 bases; J trimming: 2 bases; junction bases outside the gene matches: 11. The length of the CDR3 is 17 residues. The CDR3 nucleotides are TGTGCCAGCAGTTCCAGGACAGGGCCCCAGATCACAGATACGCAGTATTTT. Translated, it gives CASSSRTGPQITDTQYF.

This sequence joins TRBV4-3 and TRBJ1-4; no clear D gene. Per the germline V gene, CDR1 is LGHNA and CDR2 is YSLEER. The CDR3 sequence is 11 residues long. The V end was cut by 1 base, the J end by 9 bases, with 3 bases between. CDR3: CASSQGQKLFF. The CDR3 DNA sequence: TGCGCCAGCAGCCAAGGACAAAAACTGTTTTTT.

This clone was seen only a few times. The chain couples TRBV7-8 to TRBJ1-1; 8 positions agree with TRBD1. The germline V gene has CDR1 SGHVS and CDR2 FQNEAQ. The V and J ends lost 3 bases and 8 bases, in that order; junction bases with no gene match: 8. The CDR3 runs to 14 residues. CDR3 region: CASSFLDRVLEAFF. In DNA form, the CDR3 reads TGTGCCAGCAGCTTCCTGGACAGGGTGCTAGAAGCTTTCTTT.

V usage is TRBV7-2 and J usage is TRBJ1-6; D is unclear. Germline CDR1 and CDR2: SGHTA and FQGNSA. This CDR3 contains 16 residues. V dropped 4 bases and J dropped 10 bases, with 20 bases sitting between them. The CDR3 sequence is CASSSRVVAASSPLHF. CDR3 nucleotide sequence: TGTGCCAGCAGCTCTCGGGTTGTGGCGGCAAGCTCACCCCTCCACTTT.

The chain combines TRBV19 with TRBJ1-5; D not certain. The germline gives CDR1 LNHDA, CDR2 SQIVND (reference sequence). The CDR3 runs to 12 residues. Trimming took 1 base from V and 4 from J, leaving 2 bases between them. CDR3 residues: CASSIGNQPQHF. In DNA, the CDR3 is TGTGCCAGTAGTATAGGGAATCAGCCCCAGCATTTT.

This rearrangement joins TRBV15 to TRBJ2-1, with D possibly TRBD2 on 5 matching bases. V lost 2 bases, J lost 6 bases, and 20 bases lay in between. This CDR3 is 17 amino acids long. Germline CDR1 reads LNHNV; CDR2 reads YYDKDF (reference sequence). CDR3 amino acids: CATSRPLRTGAGNEQFF. CDR3 nucleotides: TGTGCCACCAGCAGACCACTTCGGACGGGCGCGGGCAATGAGCAGTTCTTC.

For the CDR3, the DNA is TGTGCCATCAGTGGGCCTCAGAGCGGGACAGGGAACTCCTACGAGCAGTACTTC. This gives the protein CAISGPQSGTGNSYEQYF. This chain links TRBV10-3 with TRBJ2-7; 9 bases align to TRBD1. CDR3 length: 18 amino acids. V lost 4 bases and J lost 0; bases outside the gene matches: 13. CDR1 ENHRY and CDR2 SYGVKD come from the germline V gene.

CDR3 protein: CASSSVAGADEQYF. CDR3 coding DNA: TGTGCCAGCAGCTCCGTAGCGGGAGCGGACGAGCAGTACTTC. The J gene is TRBJ2-7, the V gene TRBV11-2, with 9 nucleotides matching TRBD2. CDR3 length equals 14 residues. Losses at the gene ends were 4 bases for V and 5 bases for J; bases not matched to a gene: 6. Germline assignment: CDR1 SGHAT and CDR2 FQNNGV.

The genes are TRBV4-1 and TRBJ2-2; TRBD1 matches at 10 bases. The CDR3 totals 14 residues. The V segment lost 4 bases and the J segment 7 bases; nucleotides outside the gene matches: 3. The germline V gene encodes CDR1 MGHRA and CDR2 YSYEKL. The CDR3 spells CASSLWTGGGELFF. The CDR3 DNA is TGCGCCAGCAGCCTCTGGACAGGGGGCGGGGAGCTGTTTTTT.

The chain recombines TRBV2 with TRBJ2-5; 10 positions agree with TRBD2. The V gene's germline CDR1 is SNHLY and CDR2 FYNNEI. The CDR3 runs 16 residues. V trimming: 2 bases; J trimming: 5 bases; junction bases outside the gene matches: 8. The CDR3 nucleotides read TGTGCCAGCAGTGAATTAGCGGGGGGCCTTCCGGAGACCCAGTACTTC. It is translated as CASSELAGGLPETQYF.

This clone was observed a single time. This chain links TRBV4-1 with TRBJ2-7; 9 bases align to TRBD1. Germline V gene lookup returns CDR1 MGHRA and CDR2 YSYEKL. This CDR3 has 15 amino acids. With V trimmed by 4 bases and J by 1 base, 5 bases remained unmatched. The CDR3 is CASSLQQGASYEQYF. CDR3 bases: TGCGCCAGCAGCCTCCAACAGGGGGCATCCTACGAGCAGTACTTC.

The sample holds a few counts of this clone. The J gene is TRBJ2-5, the V gene TRBV5-6, with D unresolved. The CDR3 is 10 amino acids. Germline V gene data show CDR1 as SGHDT and CDR2 as YYEEEE. V was trimmed by 2 bases and J by 4 bases, leaving 0 bases between them. CDR3 nucleotides: TGTGCCAGCAGCTTAGAGACCCAGTACTTC. Translated, it gives CASSLETQYF.

CDR3 bases: TGTGCCATCAGCGAAGGGGTTAGGGATACGCAGTATTTT. Translation gives CAISEGVRDTQYF. V gene TRBV10-3 combines with J gene TRBJ2-3; D possibly corresponds to TRBD1 (5 bases). CDR3 length equals 13 residues. V lost 6 bases, J lost 6 bases, and 13 bases lay in between. Germline V lookup: CDR1 ENHRY, CDR2 SYGVKD.

The chain recombines TRBV10-3 with TRBJ2-3; TRBD1 might be the D (6 bases). The germline gives CDR1 ENHRY, CDR2 SYGVKD. This CDR3 comprises 17 residues. Between the trimmed V and J ends, which lost 10 bases and 0 bases, there was a span of 23 bases. The CDR3 DNA is TGTGCCACCGATCTAAGGGGGAGCGCAACTAGCACAGATACGCAGTATTTT. This gives the protein CATDLRGSATSTDTQYF.